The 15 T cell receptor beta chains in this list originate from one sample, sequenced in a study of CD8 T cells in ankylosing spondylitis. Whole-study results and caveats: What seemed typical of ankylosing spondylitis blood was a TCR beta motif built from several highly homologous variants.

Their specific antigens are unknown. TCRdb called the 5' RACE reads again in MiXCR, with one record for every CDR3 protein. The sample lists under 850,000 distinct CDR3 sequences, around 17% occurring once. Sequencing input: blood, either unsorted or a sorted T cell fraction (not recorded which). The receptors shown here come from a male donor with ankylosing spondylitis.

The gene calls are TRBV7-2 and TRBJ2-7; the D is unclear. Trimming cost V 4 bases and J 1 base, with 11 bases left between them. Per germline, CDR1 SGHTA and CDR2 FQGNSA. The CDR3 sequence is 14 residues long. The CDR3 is CASSSEDFSYEQYF. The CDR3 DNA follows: TGTGCCAGCAGCTCCGAAGACTTTTCCTACGAGCAGTACTTC.

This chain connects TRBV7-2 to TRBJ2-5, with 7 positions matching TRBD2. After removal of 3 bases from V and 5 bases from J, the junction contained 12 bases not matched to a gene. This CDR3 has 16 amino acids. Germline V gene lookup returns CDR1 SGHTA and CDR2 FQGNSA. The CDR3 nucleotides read TGTGCCAGCAGCTTGAGGTCTCGCGGGAGTCGGGAGACCCAGTACTTC. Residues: CASSLRSRGSRETQYF.

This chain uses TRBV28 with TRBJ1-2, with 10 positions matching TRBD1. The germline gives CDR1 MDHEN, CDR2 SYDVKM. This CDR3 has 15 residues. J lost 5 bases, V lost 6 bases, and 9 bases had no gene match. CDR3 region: CASRPSPGQGYGYTF. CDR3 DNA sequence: TGTGCCAGCAGACCTTCACCGGGACAGGGGTATGGCTACACCTTC.

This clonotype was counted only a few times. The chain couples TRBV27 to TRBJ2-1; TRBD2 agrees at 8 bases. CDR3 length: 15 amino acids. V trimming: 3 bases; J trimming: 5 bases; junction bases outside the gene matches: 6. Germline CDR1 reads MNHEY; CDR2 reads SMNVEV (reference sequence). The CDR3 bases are TGTGCCAGCAGTTTGTTAGCGGGGACTAACAATGAGCAGTTCTTC. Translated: CASSLLAGTNNEQFF.

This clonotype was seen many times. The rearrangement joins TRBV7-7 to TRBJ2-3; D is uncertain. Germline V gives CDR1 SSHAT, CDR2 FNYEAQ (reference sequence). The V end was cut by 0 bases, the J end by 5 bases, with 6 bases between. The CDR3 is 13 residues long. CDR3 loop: CASSLAQLDTQYF. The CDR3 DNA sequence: TGTGCCAGCAGCTTAGCTCAGCTAGATACGCAGTATTTT. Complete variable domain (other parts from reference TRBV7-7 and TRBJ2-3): GAGVSQSPRYKVTKRGQDVTLRCDPISSHATLYWYQQALGQGPEFLTYFNYEAQPDKSGLPSDRFSAERPEGSISTLTIQRTEQRDSAMYRCASSLAQLDTQYFGPGTRLTVL.

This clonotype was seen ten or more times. The CDR3 protein is CASRRRTENTEAFF. The DNA for the CDR3 is TGTGCCAGCAGGCGACGGACGGAGAACACTGAAGCTTTCTTT. The chain couples TRBV2 to TRBJ1-1; D uncertain. CDR1 is SNHLY and CDR2 is FYNNEI in the germline V gene. This CDR3 spans 14 amino acids. Trimming shortened V by 6 bases and J by 1 base, and 12 bases separated the two germline ends.

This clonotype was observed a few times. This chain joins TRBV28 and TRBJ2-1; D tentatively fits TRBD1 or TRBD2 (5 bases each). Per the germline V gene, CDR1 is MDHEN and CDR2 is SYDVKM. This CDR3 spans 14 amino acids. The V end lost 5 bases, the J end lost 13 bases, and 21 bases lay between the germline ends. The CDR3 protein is CASSRGVDFGKQFF. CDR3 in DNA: TGTGCCAGCAGTCGAGGGGTAGATTTCGGCAAACAGTTCTTC.

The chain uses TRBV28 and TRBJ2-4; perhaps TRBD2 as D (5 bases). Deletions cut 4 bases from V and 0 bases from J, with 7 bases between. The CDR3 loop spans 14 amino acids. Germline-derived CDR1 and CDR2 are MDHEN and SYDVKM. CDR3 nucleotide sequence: TGTGCCAGCAGTTACCGGGGAGCCAAAAACATTCAGTACTTC. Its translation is CASSYRGAKNIQYF.

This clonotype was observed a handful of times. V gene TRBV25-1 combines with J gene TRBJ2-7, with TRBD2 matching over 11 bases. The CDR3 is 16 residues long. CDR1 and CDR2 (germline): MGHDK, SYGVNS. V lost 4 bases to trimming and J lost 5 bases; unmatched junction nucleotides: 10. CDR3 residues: CASSVVTSGSANEQYF. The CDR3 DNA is TGTGCCAGCAGTGTCGTTACTAGCGGGAGTGCGAACGAGCAGTACTTC.

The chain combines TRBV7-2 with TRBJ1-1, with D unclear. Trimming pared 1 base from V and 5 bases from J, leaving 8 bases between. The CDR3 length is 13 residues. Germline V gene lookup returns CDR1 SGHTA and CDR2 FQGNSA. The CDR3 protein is CASSLGVVTEAFF. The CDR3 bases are TGTGCCAGCAGCTTAGGGGTAGTTACTGAAGCTTTCTTT.

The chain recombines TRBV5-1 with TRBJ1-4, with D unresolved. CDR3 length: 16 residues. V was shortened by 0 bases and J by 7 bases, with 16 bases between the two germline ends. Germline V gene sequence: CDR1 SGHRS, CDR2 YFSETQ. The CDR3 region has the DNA TGCGCCAGCAGCTTGGAGGCAGGCCACCTCGGTGAAAAACTGTTTTTT. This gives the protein CASSLEAGHLGEKLFF.

Here the CDR3 reads CSVASGGYNEQFF. CDR3 coding DNA: TGCAGCGTTGCTAGCGGGGGATACAATGAGCAGTTCTTC. The V call is TRBV29-1, the J call TRBJ2-1; TRBD2 matches at 10 bases. With V trimmed by 4 bases and J by 4 bases, 1 base remained unmatched. The CDR3 contains 13 residues. Germline assignment: CDR1 SQVTM and CDR2 ANQGSEA.

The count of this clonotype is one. The CDR3 DNA follows: TGCGCCAGCAGCCCGCAGGGTCAGGCGGGGCCCGGGGAGCTGTTTTTT. It encodes CASSPQGQAGPGELFF. This chain joins TRBV5-1 and TRBJ2-2; tentative D call: TRBD2 (6 bases). V lost 4 bases and J 6 bases, leaving 19 bases between the germline ends. CDR1 SGHRS and CDR2 YFSETQ come from the germline V gene. The CDR3 consists of 16 residues.

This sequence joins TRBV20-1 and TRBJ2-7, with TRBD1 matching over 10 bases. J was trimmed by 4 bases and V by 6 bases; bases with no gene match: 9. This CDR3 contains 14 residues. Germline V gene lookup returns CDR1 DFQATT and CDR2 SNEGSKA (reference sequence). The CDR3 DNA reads TGCAGTGCAGCCCTGGGACAGGGGAGTTACGAGCAGTACTTC. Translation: CSAALGQGSYEQYF.

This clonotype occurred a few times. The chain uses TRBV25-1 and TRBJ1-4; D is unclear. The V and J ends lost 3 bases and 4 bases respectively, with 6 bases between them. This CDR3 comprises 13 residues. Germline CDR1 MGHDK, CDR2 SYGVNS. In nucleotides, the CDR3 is TGTGCCAGCAGTGAGAACATTAATGAAAAACTGTTTTTT. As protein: CASSENINEKLFF.